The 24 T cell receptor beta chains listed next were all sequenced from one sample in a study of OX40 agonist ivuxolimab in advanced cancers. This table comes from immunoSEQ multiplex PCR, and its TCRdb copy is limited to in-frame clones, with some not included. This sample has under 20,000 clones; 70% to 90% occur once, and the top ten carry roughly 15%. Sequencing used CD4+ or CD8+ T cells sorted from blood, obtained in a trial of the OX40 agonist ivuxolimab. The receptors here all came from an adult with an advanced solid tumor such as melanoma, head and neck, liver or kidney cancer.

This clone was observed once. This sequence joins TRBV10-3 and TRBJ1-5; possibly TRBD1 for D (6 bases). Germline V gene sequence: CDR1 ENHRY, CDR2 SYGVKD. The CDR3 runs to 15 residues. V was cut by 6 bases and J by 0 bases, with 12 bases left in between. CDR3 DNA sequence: TGTGCCATCAGCTGGACAGAAAATAGCAATCAGCCCCAGCATTTT. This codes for CAISWTENSNQPQHF.

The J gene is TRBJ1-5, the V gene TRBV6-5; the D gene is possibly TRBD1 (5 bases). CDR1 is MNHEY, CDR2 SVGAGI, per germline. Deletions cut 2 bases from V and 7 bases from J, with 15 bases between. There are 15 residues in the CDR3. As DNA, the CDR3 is TGTGCCAGCAGTTACAACGGGGACCCAAGCCAGCCCCAGCATTTT. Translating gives CASSYNGDPSQPQHF.

The CDR3: CASSRSSGRGGSFYNEQFF. The CDR3 DNA reads as TGTGCCAGCAGTCGCTCCTCCGGGCGGGGGGGTTCCTTCTACAATGAGCAGTTCTTC. The chain joins TRBV27 to TRBJ2-1; 9 bases line up with TRBD2. Germline V lookup: CDR1 MNHEY, CDR2 SMNVEV (reference sequence). The CDR3 length is 19 residues. Germline trimming cut 5 bases from V and 3 bases from J; bases unmatched to any gene: 17.

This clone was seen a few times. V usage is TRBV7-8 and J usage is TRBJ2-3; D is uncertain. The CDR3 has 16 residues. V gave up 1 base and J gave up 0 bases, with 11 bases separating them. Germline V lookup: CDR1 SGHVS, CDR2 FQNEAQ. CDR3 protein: CASSLVGSSSTDTQYF. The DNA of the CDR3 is TGTGCCAGCAGCTTAGTTGGCAGCTCTAGCACAGATACGCAGTATTTT. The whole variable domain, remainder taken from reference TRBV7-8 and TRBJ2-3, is GAGVSQSPRYKVAKRGQDVALRCDPISGHVSLFWYQQALGQGPEFLTYFQNEAQLDKSGLPSDRFFAERPEGSVSTLKIQRTQQEDSAVYLCASSLVGSSSTDTQYFGPGTRLTVL.

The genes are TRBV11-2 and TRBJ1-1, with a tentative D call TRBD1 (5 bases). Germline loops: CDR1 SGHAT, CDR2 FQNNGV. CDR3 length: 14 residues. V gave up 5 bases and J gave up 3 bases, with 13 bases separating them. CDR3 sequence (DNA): TGTGCCAGCAGCCCAGAGGTAGGGGACACTGAAGCTTTCTTT. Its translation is CASSPEVGDTEAFF.

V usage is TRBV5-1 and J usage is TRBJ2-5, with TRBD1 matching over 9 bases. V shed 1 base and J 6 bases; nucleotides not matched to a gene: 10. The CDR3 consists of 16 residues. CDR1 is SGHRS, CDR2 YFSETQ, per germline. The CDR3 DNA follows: TGCGCCAGCAGCTTGATCGGGACAGGGCGGCTGAAGACCCAGTACTTC. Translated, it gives CASSLIGTGRLKTQYF.

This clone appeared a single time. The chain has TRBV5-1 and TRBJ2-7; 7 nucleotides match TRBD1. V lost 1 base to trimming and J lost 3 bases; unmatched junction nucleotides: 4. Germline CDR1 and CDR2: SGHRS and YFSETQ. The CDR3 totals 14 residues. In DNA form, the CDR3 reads TGCGCCAGCAGCTTGACAGGGGCCCTCTACGAGCAGTACTTC. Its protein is CASSLTGALYEQYF. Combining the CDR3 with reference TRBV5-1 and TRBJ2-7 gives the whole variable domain KAGVTQTPRYLIKTRGQQVTLSCSPISGHRSVSWYQQTPGQGLQFLFEYFSETQRNKGNFPGRFSGRQFSNSRSEMNVSTLELGDSALYLCASSLTGALYEQYFGPGTRLTVT.

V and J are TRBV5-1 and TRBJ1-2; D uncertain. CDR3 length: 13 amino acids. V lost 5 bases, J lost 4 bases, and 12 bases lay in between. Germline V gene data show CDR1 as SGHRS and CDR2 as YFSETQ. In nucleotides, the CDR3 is TGCGCCAGCAGTATGACGTTTAGCTATGGCTACACCTTC. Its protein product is CASSMTFSYGYTF.

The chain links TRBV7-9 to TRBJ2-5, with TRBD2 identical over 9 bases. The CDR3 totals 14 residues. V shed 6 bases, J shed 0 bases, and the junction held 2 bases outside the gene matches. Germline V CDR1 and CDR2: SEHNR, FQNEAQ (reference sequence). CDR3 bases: TGTGCCAGCAGATCTAGCGGGAACCAAGAGACCCAGTACTTC. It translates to CASRSSGNQETQYF.

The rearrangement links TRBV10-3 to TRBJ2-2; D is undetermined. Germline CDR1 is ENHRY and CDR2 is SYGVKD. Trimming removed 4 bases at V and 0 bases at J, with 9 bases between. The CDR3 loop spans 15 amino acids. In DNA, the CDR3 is TGTGCCATCAGTGGTCCCCGCCCGAACACCGGGGAGCTGTTTTTT. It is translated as CAISGPRPNTGELFF.

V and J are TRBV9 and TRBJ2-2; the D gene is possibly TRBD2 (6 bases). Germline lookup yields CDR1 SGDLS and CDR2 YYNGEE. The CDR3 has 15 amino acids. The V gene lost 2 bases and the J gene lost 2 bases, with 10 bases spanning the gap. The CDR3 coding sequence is TGTGCCAGCAGCGTCTCTAGCGCCAACACCGGGGAGCTGTTTTTT. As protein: CASSVSSANTGELFF.

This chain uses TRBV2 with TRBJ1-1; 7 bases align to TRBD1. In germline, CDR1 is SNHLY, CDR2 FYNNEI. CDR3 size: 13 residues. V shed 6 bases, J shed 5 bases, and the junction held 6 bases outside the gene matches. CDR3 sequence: CASRRGQSTEAFF. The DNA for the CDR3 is TGTGCCAGCAGGAGGGGGCAATCGACTGAAGCTTTCTTT.

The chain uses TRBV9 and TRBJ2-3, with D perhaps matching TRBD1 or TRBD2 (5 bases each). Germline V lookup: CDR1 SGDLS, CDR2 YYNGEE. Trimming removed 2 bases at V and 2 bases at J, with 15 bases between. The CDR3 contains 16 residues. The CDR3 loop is CASSVGFRDDTDTQYF. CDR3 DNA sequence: TGTGCCAGCAGCGTGGGCTTCCGGGACGACACAGATACGCAGTATTTT.

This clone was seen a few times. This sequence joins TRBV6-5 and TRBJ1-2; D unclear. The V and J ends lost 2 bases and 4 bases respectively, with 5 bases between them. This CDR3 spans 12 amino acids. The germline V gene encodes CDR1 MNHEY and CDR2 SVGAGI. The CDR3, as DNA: TGTGCCAGCAGTTACGGGCGCTATGGCTACACCTTC. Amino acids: CASSYGRYGYTF.

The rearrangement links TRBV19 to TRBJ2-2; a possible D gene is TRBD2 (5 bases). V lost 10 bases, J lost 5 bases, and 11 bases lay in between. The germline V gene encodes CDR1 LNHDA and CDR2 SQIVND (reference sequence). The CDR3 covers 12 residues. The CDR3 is CATQRETGELFF. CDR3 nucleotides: TGTGCCACCCAGAGGGAGACCGGGGAGCTGTTTTTT.

The CDR3 DNA is TGTGCCAGCAGCAACCTTTCGACAGGGGGCGCGGTTGAAGCTTTCTTT. This translates into CASSNLSTGGAVEAFF. The chain couples TRBV21-1 to TRBJ1-1; the D segment call TRBD1 is taken from the table without a DNA check. TRBV21-1 counts as a pseudogene. The CDR3 consists of 16 residues.

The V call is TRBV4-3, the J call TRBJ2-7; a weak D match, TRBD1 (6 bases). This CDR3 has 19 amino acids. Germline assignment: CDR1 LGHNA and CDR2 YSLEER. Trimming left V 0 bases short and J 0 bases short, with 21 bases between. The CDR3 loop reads CASSQDRMGRGASSYEQYF. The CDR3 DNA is TGCGCCAGCAGCCAAGATCGGATGGGCAGGGGAGCCTCCTCCTACGAGCAGTACTTC.

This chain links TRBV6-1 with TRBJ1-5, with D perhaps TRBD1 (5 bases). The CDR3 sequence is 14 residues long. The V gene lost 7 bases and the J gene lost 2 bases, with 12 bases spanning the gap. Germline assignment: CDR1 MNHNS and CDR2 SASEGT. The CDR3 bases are TGTGCCAGCACCCTACGGGGGGGCAATCAGCCCCAGCATTTT. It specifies CASTLRGGNQPQHF.

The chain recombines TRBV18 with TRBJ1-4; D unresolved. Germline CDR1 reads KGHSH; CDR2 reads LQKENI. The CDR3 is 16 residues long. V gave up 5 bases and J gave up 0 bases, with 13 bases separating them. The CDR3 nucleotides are TGTGCCAGCTCAGCGAGGGAAATTGCAACTAATGAAAAACTGTTTTTT. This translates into CASSAREIATNEKLFF. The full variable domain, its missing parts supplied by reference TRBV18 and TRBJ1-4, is NAGVMQNPRHLVRRRGQEARLRCSPMKGHSHVYWYRQLPEEGLKFMVYLQKENIIDESGMPKERFSAEFPKEGPSILRIQQVVRGDSAAYFCASSAREIATNEKLFFGSGTQLSVL.

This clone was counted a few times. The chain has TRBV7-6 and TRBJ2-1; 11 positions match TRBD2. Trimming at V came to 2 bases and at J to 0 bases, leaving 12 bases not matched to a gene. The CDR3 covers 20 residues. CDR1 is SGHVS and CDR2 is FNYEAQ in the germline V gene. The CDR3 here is CASSLRVLGLAEVSYNEQFF. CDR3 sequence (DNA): TGTGCCAGCAGCTTAAGGGTTTTGGGACTAGCGGAAGTCTCCTACAATGAGCAGTTCTTC.

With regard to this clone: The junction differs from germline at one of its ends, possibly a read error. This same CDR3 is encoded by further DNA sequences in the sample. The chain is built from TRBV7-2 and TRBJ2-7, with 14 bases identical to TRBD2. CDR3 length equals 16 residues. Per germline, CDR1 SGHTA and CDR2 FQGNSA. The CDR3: CASSSGLAGALSEQYF. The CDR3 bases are TGTGCCAGCAGCTCGGGACTAGCGGGGGCCCTGAGCGAGCAGTATTTC.

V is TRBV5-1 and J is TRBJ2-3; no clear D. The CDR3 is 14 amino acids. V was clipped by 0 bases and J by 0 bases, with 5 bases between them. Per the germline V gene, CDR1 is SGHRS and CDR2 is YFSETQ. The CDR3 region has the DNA TGCGCCAGCAGCTTGGGGGTGAGCACAGATACGCAGTATTTT. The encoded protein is CASSLGVSTDTQYF.

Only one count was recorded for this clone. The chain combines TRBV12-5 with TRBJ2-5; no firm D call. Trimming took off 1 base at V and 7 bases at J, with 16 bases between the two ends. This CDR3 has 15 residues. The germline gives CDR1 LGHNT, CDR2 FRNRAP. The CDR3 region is CASGLGDSGSVTQYF. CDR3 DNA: TGTGCTAGTGGTTTGGGAGATTCGGGTTCAGTGACCCAGTACTTC. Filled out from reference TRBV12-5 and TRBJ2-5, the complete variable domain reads DARVTQTPRHKVTEMGQEVTMRCQPILGHNTVFWYRQTMMQGLELLAYFRNRAPLDDSGMPKDRFSAEMPDATLATLKIQPSEPRDSAVYFCASGLGDSGSVTQYFGPGTRLLVL.

CDR3 loop: CASGSGPEGTGELFF. CDR3 coding DNA: TGCGCCAGCGGATCCGGGCCAGAAGGGACCGGGGAGCTGTTTTTT. This chain uses TRBV5-1 with TRBJ2-2; D gene unclear. V was shortened by 7 bases and J by 5 bases, with 18 bases between the two germline ends. This CDR3 comprises 15 residues. Germline CDR1 and CDR2: SGHRS and YFSETQ.